This T cell receptor beta chain emerged from a study of T cells after yellow fever vaccination. Background on the study: Investigators used CD3, CD45RA, CCR7 and CD95 to sort the EM, EMRA, CM and Tscm memory subsets.

The CDR3 runs to 12 residues. The V and J ends lost 5 bases and 6 bases respectively, with 11 bases between them. Germline V gene lookup returns CDR1 MNHNY and CDR2 SVGAGI (reference sequence). MiXCR was run by TCRdb on the 5' RACE reads, yielding one entry per CDR3 protein. The repertoire holds over 35,000 distinct CDR3 sequences, with 6% to 7% as singletons. The chain is built from TRBV6-6 and TRBJ2-7; unclear D gene. Sequencing used PBMCs, either bulk or a sorted T-cell subset (CD4+, CD8+, memory, or dextramer-sorted; not recorded which), obtained 45 days after the yellow fever booster vaccination. This receptor was taken from a man between 25 and 39 years old who received the YFV17D yellow fever vaccine. The CDR3 bases are TGTGCCAGCAGTCTCGCCCCCCGCGAGCAGTACTTC. Amino acids: CASSLAPREQYF.